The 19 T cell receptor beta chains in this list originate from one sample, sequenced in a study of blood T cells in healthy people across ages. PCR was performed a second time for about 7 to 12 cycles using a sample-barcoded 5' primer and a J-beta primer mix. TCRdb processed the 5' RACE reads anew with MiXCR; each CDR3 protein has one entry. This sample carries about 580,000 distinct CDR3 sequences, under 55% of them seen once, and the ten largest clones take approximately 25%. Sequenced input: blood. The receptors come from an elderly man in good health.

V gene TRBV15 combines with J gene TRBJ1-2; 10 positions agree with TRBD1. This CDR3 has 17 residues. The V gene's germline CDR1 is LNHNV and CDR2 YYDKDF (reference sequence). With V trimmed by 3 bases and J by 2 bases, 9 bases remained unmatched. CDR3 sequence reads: CATSRVLGTGENYGYTF. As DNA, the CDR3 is TGTGCCACCAGCAGGGTGTTAGGGACAGGGGAAAACTATGGCTACACCTTC.

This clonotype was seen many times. The CDR3 DNA reads as TGTGCCAGCAGTTCGTACACAGATACGCAGTATTTT. This encodes CASSSYTDTQYF. V gene TRBV6-5 combines with J gene TRBJ2-3; D ambiguous. The germline V gene has CDR1 MNHEY and CDR2 SVGAGI. Trimming left V 4 bases short and J 2 bases short, with 4 bases between. The length of the CDR3 is 12 residues.

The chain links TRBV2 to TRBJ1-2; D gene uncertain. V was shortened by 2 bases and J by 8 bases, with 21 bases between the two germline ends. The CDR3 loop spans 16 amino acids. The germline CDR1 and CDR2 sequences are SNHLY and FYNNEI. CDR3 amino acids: CASSELRNSASAGYTF. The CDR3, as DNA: TGTGCCAGCAGTGAATTGCGCAACAGTGCCTCGGCGGGCTACACCTTC.

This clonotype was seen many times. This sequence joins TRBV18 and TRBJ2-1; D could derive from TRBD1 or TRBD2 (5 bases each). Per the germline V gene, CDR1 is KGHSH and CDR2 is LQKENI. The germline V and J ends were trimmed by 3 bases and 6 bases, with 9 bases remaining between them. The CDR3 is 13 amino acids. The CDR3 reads CASSPGLANEQFF. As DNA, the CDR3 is TGTGCCAGCTCACCGGGGCTAGCCAATGAGCAGTTCTTC.

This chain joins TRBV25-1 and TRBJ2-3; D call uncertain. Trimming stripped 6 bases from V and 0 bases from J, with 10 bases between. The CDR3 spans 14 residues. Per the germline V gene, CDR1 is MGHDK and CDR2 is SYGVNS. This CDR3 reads CASSNTPSTDTQYF. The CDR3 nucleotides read TGTGCCAGCAGCAACACCCCTAGCACAGATACGCAGTATTTT.

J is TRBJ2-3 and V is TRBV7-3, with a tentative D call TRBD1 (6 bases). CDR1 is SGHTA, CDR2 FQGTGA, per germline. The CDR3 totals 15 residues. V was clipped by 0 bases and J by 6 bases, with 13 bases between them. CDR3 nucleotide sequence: TGTGCCAGCAGCTTAACTCAGGGGAAATCGGATACGCAGTATTTT. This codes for CASSLTQGKSDTQYF.

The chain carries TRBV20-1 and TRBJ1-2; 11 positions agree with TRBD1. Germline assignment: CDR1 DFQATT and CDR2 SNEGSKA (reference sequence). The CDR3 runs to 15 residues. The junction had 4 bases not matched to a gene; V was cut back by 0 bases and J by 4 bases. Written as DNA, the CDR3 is TGCAGTGCTAGAGATAGGACAGGGGGCTTCTATGGCTACACCTTC. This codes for CSARDRTGGFYGYTF.

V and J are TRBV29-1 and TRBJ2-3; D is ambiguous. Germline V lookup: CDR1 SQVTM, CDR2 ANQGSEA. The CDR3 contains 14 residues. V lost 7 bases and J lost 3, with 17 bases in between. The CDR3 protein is CSATASSRTDTQYF. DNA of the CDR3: TGCAGCGCCACCGCGAGCTCTCGGACAGATACGCAGTATTTT.

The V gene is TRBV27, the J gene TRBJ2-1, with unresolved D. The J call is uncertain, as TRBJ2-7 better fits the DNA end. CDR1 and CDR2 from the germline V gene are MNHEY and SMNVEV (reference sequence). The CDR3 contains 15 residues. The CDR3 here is CASSFAATSYNEQYF. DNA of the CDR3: TGTGCCAGCAGTTTTGCGGCCACCTCCTACAATGAGCAGTACTTC.

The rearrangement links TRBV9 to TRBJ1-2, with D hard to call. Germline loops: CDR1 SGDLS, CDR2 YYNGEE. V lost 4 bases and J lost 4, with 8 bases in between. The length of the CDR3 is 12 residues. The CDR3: CASSPWSYGYTF. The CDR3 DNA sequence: TGTGCCAGCAGCCCTTGGAGCTATGGCTACACCTTC.

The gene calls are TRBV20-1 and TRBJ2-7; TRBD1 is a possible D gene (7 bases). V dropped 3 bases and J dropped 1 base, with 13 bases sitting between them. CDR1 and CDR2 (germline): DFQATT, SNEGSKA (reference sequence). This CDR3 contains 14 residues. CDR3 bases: TGCAGTGCTAGGGGGAGGACAGGATCCTACGAGCAGTACTTC. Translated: CSARGRTGSYEQYF.

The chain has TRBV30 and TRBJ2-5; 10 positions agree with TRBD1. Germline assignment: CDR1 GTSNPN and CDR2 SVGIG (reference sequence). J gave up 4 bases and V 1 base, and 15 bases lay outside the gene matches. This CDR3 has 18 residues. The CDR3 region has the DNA TGTGCCTGGAGTGATACATTACCGGGACAGGGGATCCGAGAGACCCAGTACTTC. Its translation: CAWSDTLPGQGIRETQYF.

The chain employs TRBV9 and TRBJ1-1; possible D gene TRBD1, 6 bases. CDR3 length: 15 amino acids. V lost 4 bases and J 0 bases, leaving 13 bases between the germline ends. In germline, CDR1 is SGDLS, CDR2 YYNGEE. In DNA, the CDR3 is TGTGCCAGCAGCCCCCAGACAGGAGTGAACACTGAAGCTTTCTTT. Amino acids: CASSPQTGVNTEAFF.

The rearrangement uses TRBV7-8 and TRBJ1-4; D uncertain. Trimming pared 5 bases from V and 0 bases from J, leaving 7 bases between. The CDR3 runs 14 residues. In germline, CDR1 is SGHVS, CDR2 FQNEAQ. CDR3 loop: CASSPYTTNEKLFF. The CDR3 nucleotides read TGTGCCAGCAGCCCCTATACAACTAATGAAAAACTGTTTTTT.

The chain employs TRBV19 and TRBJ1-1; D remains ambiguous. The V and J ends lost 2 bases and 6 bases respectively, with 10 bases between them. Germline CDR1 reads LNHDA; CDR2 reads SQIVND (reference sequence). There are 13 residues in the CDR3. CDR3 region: CASSINMISEAFF. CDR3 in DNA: TGTGCCAGTAGTATAAATATGATCTCTGAAGCTTTCTTT.

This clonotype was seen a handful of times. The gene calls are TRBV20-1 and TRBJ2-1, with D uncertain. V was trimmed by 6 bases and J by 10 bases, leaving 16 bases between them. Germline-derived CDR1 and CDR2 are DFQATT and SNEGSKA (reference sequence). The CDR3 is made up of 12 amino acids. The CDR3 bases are TGCAGTGCGCCGGCCCGAGAGCACGAGCAGTTCTTC. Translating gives CSAPAREHEQFF.

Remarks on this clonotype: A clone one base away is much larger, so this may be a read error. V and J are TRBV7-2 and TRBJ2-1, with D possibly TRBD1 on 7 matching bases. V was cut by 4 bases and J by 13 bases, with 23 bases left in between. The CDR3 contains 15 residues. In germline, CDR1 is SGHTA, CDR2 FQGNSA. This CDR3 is CASSSRGTAEETQFF. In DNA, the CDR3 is TGTGCCAGCAGCTCTCGCGGGACAGCCGAAGAGACCCAGTTCTTC.

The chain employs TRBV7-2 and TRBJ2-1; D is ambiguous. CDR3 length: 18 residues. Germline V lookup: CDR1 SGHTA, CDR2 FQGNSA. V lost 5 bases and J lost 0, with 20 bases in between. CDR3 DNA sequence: TGTGCCAGCAGCCGCCCATCTGATGCAGTGAGCTCCTACAATGAGCAGTTCTTC. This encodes CASSRPSDAVSSYNEQFF.

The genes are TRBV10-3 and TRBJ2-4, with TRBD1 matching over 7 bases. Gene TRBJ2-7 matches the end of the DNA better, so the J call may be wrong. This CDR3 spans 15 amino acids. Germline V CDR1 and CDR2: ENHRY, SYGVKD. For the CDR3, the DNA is TGTGCCATCAGGCTCGAAGCAGGGGGTTCCCACGAGCAGTACTTC. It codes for CAIRLEAGGSHEQYF.